These T cell receptor beta chains were read from a single sample in a study of blood T cell repertoires in COVID-19. TCRdb keeps only in-frame clones here, not all; method: immunoSEQ multiplex PCR. The table has fewer than 300,000 clones, 85% seen once. The material sequenced was PBMCs or T cells enriched from blood (not recorded which). These receptors originate from a woman between 45 and 65 years old who had recovered from COVID-19. CDR3s include the opening cysteine and the closing phenylalanine or tryptophan. The D gene is left open where the match is weak. Expanded clones get a size class; other rows say once, few or many, or leave the size out.

TRBV28,-,-,TRBJ1-1,TGTGCCAGCAGTCCGGCTGGGCTCGGGAACACTGAAGCTTTCTTT,CASSPAGLGNTEAFF
TRBV25-1,-,-,TRBJ1-2,TGTGCCAGCAGGGGGGCCACAGGGTGGGAAAATGGCTACACCTTC,CASRGATGWENGYTF
TRBV10-1,-,-,TRBJ2-2,TGCGCCAGCAGTGAAAGTGGTAGGGGCGGGGAGCTGTTTTTT,CASSESGRGGELFF
TRBV28,-,-,TRBJ2-5,TGTGCCAGCAGCTCCGGGAAAGAGACCCAGTACTTC,CASSSGKETQYF
TRBV15,-,-,TRBJ1-1,TGTGCCACCAGCAGAGCGACAAGATTAAACACTGAAGCTTTCTTT,CATSRATRLNTEAFF
TRBV19,-,-,TRBJ1-1,TGTGCCAGTAGTATTGGAGGAGGGAACACTGAAGCTTTCTTT,CASSIGGGNTEAFF
TRBV28,TRBD1,-,TRBJ1-4,TGTGCCAGCAGTCAGTCCAGGGGGCCGGGGGAAAAACTGTTTTTT,CASSQSRGPGEKLFF
TRBV19,-,few,TRBJ2-2,TGTGCCAGTAGTAACGCCCGCGGGGTTGTCCGGGAGCTGTTTTTT,CASSNARGVVRELFF
TRBV4-1,-,once,TRBJ2-2,TGCGCCAGCAGCCAAGTCGGGCCATCGGGGAGGACCGGGGAGCTGTTTTTT,CASSQVGPSGRTGELFF
TRBV2,-,few,TRBJ1-6,TGTGCCAGCAATTCCCAGGGGTATAATTCACCCCTCCACTTT,CASNSQGYNSPLHF
TRBV2,-,-,TRBJ1-5,TGTGCCAGCAGTGAATCCGACGCATGGTTAGGGGGAAATCAGCCCCAGCATTTT,CASSESDAWLGGNQPQHF
TRBV12-5,-,-,TRBJ1-3,TGTGCTAGTGGCACGGGACATCGAAACACCATATATTTT,CASGTGHRNTIYF
TRBV19,TRBD1,-,TRBJ1-5,TGTGCCAGTGTACAGGGGGTTGGCAATCAGCCCCAGCATTTT,CASVQGVGNQPQHF
TRBV11-2,-,-,TRBJ2-2,TGTGCCAGCAGCTTAAGTACCGGAGGAACCGGGGAGCTGTTTTTT,CASSLSTGGTGELFF